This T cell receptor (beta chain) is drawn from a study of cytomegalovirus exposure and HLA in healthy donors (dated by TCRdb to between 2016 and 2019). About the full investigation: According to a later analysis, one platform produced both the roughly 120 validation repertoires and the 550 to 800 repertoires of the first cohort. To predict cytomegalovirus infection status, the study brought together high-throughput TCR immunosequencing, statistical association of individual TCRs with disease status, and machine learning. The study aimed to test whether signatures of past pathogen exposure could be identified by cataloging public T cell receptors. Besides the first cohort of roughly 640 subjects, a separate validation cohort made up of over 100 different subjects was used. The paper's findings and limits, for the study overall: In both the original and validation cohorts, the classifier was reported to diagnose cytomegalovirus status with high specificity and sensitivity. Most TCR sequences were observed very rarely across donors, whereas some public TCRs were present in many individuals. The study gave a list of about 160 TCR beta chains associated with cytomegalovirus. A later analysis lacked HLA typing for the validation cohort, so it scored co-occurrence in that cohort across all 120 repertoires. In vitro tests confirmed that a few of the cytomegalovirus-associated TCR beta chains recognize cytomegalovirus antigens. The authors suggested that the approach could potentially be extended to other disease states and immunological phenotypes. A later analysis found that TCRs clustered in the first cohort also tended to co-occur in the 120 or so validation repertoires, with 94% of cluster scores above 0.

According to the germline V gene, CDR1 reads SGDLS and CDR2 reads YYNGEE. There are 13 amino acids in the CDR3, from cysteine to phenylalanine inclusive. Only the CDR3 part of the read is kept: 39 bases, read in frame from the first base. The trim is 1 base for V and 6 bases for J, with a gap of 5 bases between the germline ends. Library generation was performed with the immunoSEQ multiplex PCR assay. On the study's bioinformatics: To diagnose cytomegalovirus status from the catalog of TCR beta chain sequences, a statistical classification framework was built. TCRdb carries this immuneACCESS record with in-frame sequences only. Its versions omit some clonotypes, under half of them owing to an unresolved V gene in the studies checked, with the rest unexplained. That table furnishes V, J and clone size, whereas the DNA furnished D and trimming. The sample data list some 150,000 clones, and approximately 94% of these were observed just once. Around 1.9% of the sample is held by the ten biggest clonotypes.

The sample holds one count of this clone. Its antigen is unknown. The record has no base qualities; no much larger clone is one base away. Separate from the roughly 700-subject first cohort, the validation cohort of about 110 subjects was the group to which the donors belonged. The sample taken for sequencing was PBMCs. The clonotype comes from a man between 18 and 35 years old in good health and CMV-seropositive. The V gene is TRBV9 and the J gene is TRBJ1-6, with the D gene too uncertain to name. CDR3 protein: CASSVNGNSPLHF. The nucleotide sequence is TGTGCCAGCAGCGTAAACGGTAATTCACCCCTCCACTTT.